This T cell receptor beta chain was profiled in a study of shared clonotypes between healthy human individuals. Overall study context: Used for every donor were three CD4 naive, three CD4 memory, two CD8 naive and one CD8 memory plate. Points from the study as a whole: Researchers found naive subsets generally carried larger estimated richness than memory subsets.

Of note for this clone: Its specificity is unknown.

Per the germline V gene, CDR1 is SGHTA and CDR2 is FQGNSA. CDR3 length equals 15 residues. Trimming cost V 6 bases and J 2 bases; bases outside gene matches: 5. It was around 190 ng DNA, about 30,000 T cell genomes, that sorted-subset replicate PCRs used. Measured with immunoSEQ multiplex PCR; TCRdb has only the in-frame clones, and not every one. The sample has roughly 2.2 million clones; around 92% are singletons. The sequencing sample was made of naive CD4+ T cells from PBMCs. Subset of the sample: CD45RA+ positively selected. The gene calls are TRBV7-2 and TRBJ2-5; TRBD2 aligns across 11 bases. This TCR was sampled from a man aged 18-30 years in good health. Some clones in this sample may be carry-over from other donors' samples. The CDR3 reads CASRPGTSGQETQYF. CDR3 nucleotide sequence: TGTGCCAGCAGACCCGGGACTAGCGGTCAAGAGACCCAGTACTTC.